Each of the 13 T cell receptor beta chains below was sequenced from the same sample in a study of identical twins. MiXCR was run by TCRdb on the 5' RACE reads, yielding one entry per CDR3 protein. In the table there are more than 650,000 distinct CDR3 sequences, roughly 6.2% of which are singletons. What was sequenced was naive T cells sorted from blood. Receptors originate from a young man in good health.

As regards this clonotype: A much larger clone differs from this one at a single base, so this may be a read error. The V gene is TRBV19, the J gene TRBJ2-1, with 10 bases aligning to TRBD1. Germline values: CDR1 LNHDA, CDR2 SQIVND (reference sequence). This CDR3 has 16 amino acids. V lost 3 bases to trimming and J lost 5 bases; unmatched junction nucleotides: 7. CDR3 sequence reads: CASSITAGTGDNEQFF. CDR3 bases: TGTGCCAGTAGTATCACAGCCGGGACAGGGGACAATGAGCAGTTCTTC.

V is TRBV12-3 or TRBV12-4 and J is TRBJ1-2, with D maybe TRBD1 (6 bases). The CDR3 sequence is 13 residues long. V was trimmed by 5 bases and J by 6 bases, leaving 13 bases between them. CDR3 sequence (DNA): TGTGCCAGCAGTCCAGAGACAGGTCATGGCTACACCTTC. Translating gives CASSPETGHGYTF.

At least ten counts were recorded for this clonotype. V gene TRBV6-6 combines with J gene TRBJ2-5; 7 nucleotides line up with TRBD2. Trimming cost V 1 base and J 6 bases; bases outside gene matches: 2. CDR3 length: 13 residues. Per germline, CDR1 MNHNY and CDR2 SVGAGI (reference sequence). The CDR3 DNA reads TGTGCCAGCAGTTACTGGGAGGGACAGACCCAGTACTTC. It encodes CASSYWEGQTQYF.

This chain links TRBV12-2 with TRBJ2-2; the table's D call, TRBD2, was not checked against the DNA. TRBV12-2 is termed a pseudogene. This CDR3 contains 19 residues. CDR3 bases: TGTGCAAGTCGCTTAGGTGGTAGCGGGAGACTGGGGAACACCGGGGAGCTGTTTTTT. Amino acids: CASRLGGSGRLGNTGELFF.

This clonotype was seen ten or more times. The chain recombines TRBV10-3 with TRBJ2-2, with D possibly TRBD1 on 5 matching bases. There are 15 residues in the CDR3. The V end lost 11 bases, the J end lost 3 bases, and 19 bases lay between the germline ends. Germline V gene sequence: CDR1 ENHRY, CDR2 SYGVKD. For the CDR3, the DNA is TGTGCCGCTAAGACAGACCGTAAAGACACCGGGGAGCTGTTTTTT. Amino acid sequence: CAAKTDRKDTGELFF.

The J gene is TRBJ1-1, the V gene TRBV5-1; the D is unclear. The CDR3 runs 12 residues. The V gene lost 2 bases and the J gene lost 5 bases, with 7 bases spanning the gap. The germline CDR1 and CDR2 sequences are SGHRS and YFSETQ. In nucleotides, the CDR3 is TGCGCCAGCAGCTTCGAGGGTACTGAAGCTTTCTTT. Amino acids: CASSFEGTEAFF.

Written as DNA, the CDR3 is TGCAGCGCTTGGGGGGGCGGCGAGCAGTACTTC. Its protein is CSAWGGGEQYF. The rearrangement joins TRBV29-1 to TRBJ2-7; D might be TRBD2 (7 bases). The germline V and J ends were trimmed by 7 bases and 6 bases, with 13 bases remaining between them. From germline, CDR1 is SQVTM and CDR2 ANQGSEA. The CDR3 has 11 residues.

This clonotype showed up many times. The chain couples TRBV16 to TRBJ2-3; D gene ambiguous. This CDR3 region has 13 residues. Trimming cost V 2 bases and J 3 bases, with 6 bases left between them. Germline-derived CDR1 and CDR2 are KGHSY and FQNENV. CDR3 DNA sequence: TGTGCCAGCAGCCAAGAGAGGACAGATACGCAGTATTTT. It is translated as CASSQERTDTQYF. Looking up the rest from reference TRBV16 and TRBJ2-3 gives the full variable domain: GEEVAQTPKHLVRGEGQKAKLYCAPIKGHSYVFWYQQVLKNEFKFLISFQNENVFDETGMPKERFSAKCLPNSPCSLEIQATKLEDSAVYFCASSQERTDTQYFGPGTRLTVL.

In its sample, this clonotype was seen a few times. This chain links TRBV11-1 with TRBJ2-1; 15 bases are a match to TRBD2. In germline, CDR1 is SGHAT, CDR2 FQDESV (reference sequence). There are 20 residues in the CDR3. J gave up 7 bases and V 1 base, and 14 bases lay outside the gene matches. CDR3 sequence reads: CASSLVVIGLAGGSKNEQFF. DNA of the CDR3: TGTGCCAGCAGCTTAGTCGTCATTGGACTAGCGGGAGGGAGTAAGAATGAGCAGTTCTTC.

In this sample, this clonotype turned up many times. CDR3 DNA sequence: TGTGCCAGCAGCTCCGCGGGGACAATCGGAAACACCATATATTTT. It specifies CASSSAGTIGNTIYF. This chain connects TRBV7-2 to TRBJ1-3; a possible D gene is TRBD1 (6 bases). CDR1 is SGHTA, CDR2 FQGNSA, per germline. The CDR3 runs 15 residues. The V gene lost 4 bases and the J gene lost 4 bases, with 14 bases spanning the gap.

In this sample, this clonotype turned up many times. The CDR3 here is CASSGRIHPPELFF. The DNA of the CDR3 is TGTGCCAGCAGCGGGCGGATACATCCGCCGGAGCTGTTTTTT. The J gene is TRBJ2-2, the V gene TRBV13; D unresolved. This CDR3 comprises 14 residues. Germline V gene sequence: CDR1 PRHDT, CDR2 FYEKMQ (reference sequence). V lost 5 bases to trimming and J lost 10 bases, with 17 bases between them.

This chain uses TRBV4-1 with TRBJ2-7; 12 bases are shared with TRBD2. CDR1 MGHRA and CDR2 YSYEKL come from the germline V gene. This CDR3 is 16 amino acids long. After removal of 4 bases from V and 3 bases from J, the junction contained 7 bases not matched to a gene. CDR3 nucleotide sequence: TGCGCCAGCAGCCGGTTGACTAGCGGGAGTAACTACGAGCAGTACTTC. Its protein product is CASSRLTSGSNYEQYF.

The gene calls are TRBV20-1 and TRBJ2-1; maybe TRBD1 (6 bases). This CDR3 has 14 residues. Trimming pared 3 bases from V and 1 base from J, leaving 10 bases between. Germline V gene data show CDR1 as DFQATT and CDR2 as SNEGSKA (reference sequence). Here the CDR3 reads CSASEGGSYNEQFF. Written as DNA, the CDR3 is TGCAGTGCTAGCGAAGGGGGATCCTACAATGAGCAGTTCTTC.